Each of the 9 T cell receptor beta chains below was sequenced from the same sample in a study of blood T cell repertoires in COVID-19. Clones were read by immunoSEQ multiplex PCR, and TCRdb kept only the in-frame ones, dropping some. The repertoire has about 190,000 clones, 90% of them found once; the top ten carry 0.5% to 0.75%. Material: peripheral blood. The receptors come from a man aged 50 to 59 with acute or convalescent COVID-19.

V and J are TRBV7-8 and TRBJ2-2; TRBD2 aligns across 7 bases. Germline values: CDR1 SGHVS, CDR2 FQNEAQ. This CDR3 region has 17 residues. V was pared by 1 base and J by 0 bases, with 5 bases of the junction left unmatched. In DNA form, the CDR3 reads TGTGCCAGCAGCTTAGGGGCGGGAGCTTCGAACACCGGGGAGCTGTTTTTT. It codes for CASSLGAGASNTGELFF.

J is TRBJ1-1 and V is TRBV29-1; TRBD1 agrees at 7 bases. The CDR3 totals 14 residues. Unmatched junction bases numbered 6, after V lost 0 bases and J lost 5 bases. The germline V gene encodes CDR1 SQVTM and CDR2 ANQGSEA. The CDR3 nucleotides are TGCAGCGTTGAAGATACAGGGGAGGATACTGAAGCTTTCTTT. This translates into CSVEDTGEDTEAFF.

The CDR3 here is CASNTGLQPQHF. CDR3 nucleotides: TGTGCCAGTAATACGGGACTACAGCCCCAGCATTTT. The chain is built from TRBV19 and TRBJ1-5; tentative D call: TRBD1 (5 bases). This CDR3 has 12 residues. V lost 7 bases to trimming and J lost 7 bases, with 11 bases between them. Germline V gene lookup returns CDR1 LNHDA and CDR2 SQIVND (reference sequence). Looking up the rest from reference TRBV19 and TRBJ1-5 gives the full variable domain: DGGITQSPKYLFRKEGQNVTLSCEQNLNHDAMYWYRQDPGQGLRLIYYSQIVNDFQKGDIAEGYSVSREKKESFPLTVTSAQKNPTAFYLCASNTGLQPQHFGDGTRLSIL.

The sample holds one count of this clone. This sequence joins TRBV7-2 and TRBJ1-3; D is undetermined. The V and J ends lost 2 bases and 0 bases respectively, with 5 bases between them. Germline V gene sequence: CDR1 SGHTA, CDR2 FQGNSA. This CDR3 has 14 amino acids. The CDR3 DNA sequence: TGTGCCAGCAGCTTAAAGAGCTCTGGAAACACCATATATTTT. It yields the protein CASSLKSSGNTIYF.

V and J are TRBV20-1 and TRBJ2-7; TRBD2 agrees at 13 bases. Germline lookup yields CDR1 DFQATT and CDR2 SNEGSKA (reference sequence). J lost 3 bases, V lost 3 bases, and 8 bases had no gene match. The CDR3 length is 16 residues. The CDR3 sequence: CSASTTGTSGVYEQYV. As DNA, the CDR3 is TGCAGTGCTAGTACTACCGGGACTAGCGGGGTCTACGAGCAGTACGTC.

This chain uses TRBV2 with TRBJ1-5; perhaps TRBD1 as D (6 bases). Trimming left V 3 bases short and J 9 bases short, with 18 bases between. Looked up from germline, CDR1 is SNHLY and CDR2 is FYNNEI. This CDR3 spans 15 amino acids. This chain's CDR3 is CASSDLTGTFRPQHF. Written as DNA, the CDR3 is TGTGCCAGCAGTGATTTGACAGGAACTTTTCGGCCCCAGCATTTT. Drawing the rest from reference TRBV2 and TRBJ1-5, the complete variable domain is EPEVTQTPSHQVTQMGQEVILRCVPISNHLYFYWYRQILGQKVEFLVSFYNNEISEKSEIFDDQFSVERPDGSNFTLKIRSTKLEDSAMYFCASSDLTGTFRPQHFGDGTRLSIL.

The J gene is TRBJ2-7, the V gene TRBV27; D possibly corresponds to TRBD2 (6 bases). CDR1 MNHEY and CDR2 SMNVEV come from the germline V gene (reference sequence). The germline V and J ends were trimmed by 2 bases and 6 bases, with 17 bases remaining between them. The CDR3 is 15 amino acids. CDR3 sequence reads: CASSLGASVRGEQYF. CDR3 coding DNA: TGTGCCAGCAGTTTAGGGGCTAGCGTACGTGGCGAGCAGTACTTC.

The J gene is TRBJ1-4, the V gene TRBV5-1; 9 nucleotides line up with TRBD1. CDR1 and CDR2 from the germline V gene are SGHRS and YFSETQ. With 4 bases clipped from V and 3 bases from J, the junction kept 4 bases outside the gene matches. There are 15 residues in the CDR3. The CDR3 DNA sequence: TGCGCCAGCAGCCCAAGACAGGGGGCTAATGAAAAACTGTTTTTT. It is translated as CASSPRQGANEKLFF.

The V call is TRBV19, the J call TRBJ2-7; TRBD1 agrees at 7 bases. CDR1 is LNHDA, CDR2 SQIVND, per germline (reference sequence). V shed 1 base and J 0 bases; nucleotides not matched to a gene: 3. This CDR3 spans 15 amino acids. CDR3 sequence (DNA): TGTGCCAGTAGTATAGCGGGACAGCTCTCCTACGAGCAGTACTTC. Translating it yields CASSIAGQLSYEQYF.